This T cell receptor (beta chain) originates from a study of blood T cell repertoires in COVID-19. The overall study: Collection of acute and convalescent COVID-19 samples took place in the United States, Italy and Spain.

A remark on this clone: One end of the junction is discordant with germline, which a read error may explain.

Only in-frame clones appear in the TCRdb table, and some are missing; sequencing was by immunoSEQ multiplex PCR. The data show approximately 240,000 clones, nearly 90% seen once. The material sequenced was peripheral blood. The TCR sequence derives from a woman aged 40 to 55 who had recovered from COVID-19.

The CDR3 region is CSARTGGTSAF. CDR3 coding DNA: TGCAGTGCCCGGACAGGGGGAACCTCGGCCTTT. This rearrangement joins TRBV20-1 to TRBJ1-3, with 10 bases fitting TRBD1. The germline gives CDR1 DFQATT, CDR2 SNEGSKA (reference sequence). This CDR3 spans 11 amino acids.